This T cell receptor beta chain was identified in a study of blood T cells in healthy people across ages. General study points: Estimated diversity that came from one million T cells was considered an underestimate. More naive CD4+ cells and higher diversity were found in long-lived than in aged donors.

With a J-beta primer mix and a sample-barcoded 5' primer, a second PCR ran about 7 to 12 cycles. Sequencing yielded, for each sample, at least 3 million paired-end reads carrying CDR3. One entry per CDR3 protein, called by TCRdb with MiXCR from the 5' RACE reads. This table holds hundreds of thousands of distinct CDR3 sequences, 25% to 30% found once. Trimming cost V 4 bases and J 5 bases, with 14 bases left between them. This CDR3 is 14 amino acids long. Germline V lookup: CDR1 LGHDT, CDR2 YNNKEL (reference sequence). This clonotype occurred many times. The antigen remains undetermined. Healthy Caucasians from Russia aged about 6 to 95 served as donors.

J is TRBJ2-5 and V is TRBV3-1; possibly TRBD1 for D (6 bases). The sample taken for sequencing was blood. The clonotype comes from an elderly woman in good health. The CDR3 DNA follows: TGTGCCAGCAGCCCTTACAACAGGGTGGAGACCCAGTACTTC. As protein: CASSPYNRVETQYF.